This TCR beta chain was documented in a study of CD8 T cell repertoires and HIV-1 epitope variants. General study points: Of roughly nine antigen-specific beta clonotypes, six appeared to cross-react with escape variants.

On this clone: Its target is not known.

Sequencing of TCR beta CDR3 used immunoSEQ survey depth. Measured with immunoSEQ multiplex PCR; TCRdb has only the in-frame clones, and not every one. Among more than 85,000 clones, 74% were seen once, and the ten largest hold roughly 26%. There are 14 residues in the CDR3. Trimming stripped 0 bases from V and 9 bases from J, with 15 bases between. The germline V gene has CDR1 GTSNPN and CDR2 SVGIG (reference sequence). Source material: uncultured baseline CD8+ T cells from peripheral blood mononuclear cells (PBMCs). The TCR sequence derives from a male donor with HIV. The chain recombines TRBV30 with TRBJ2-1, with D possibly matching TRBD1 (6 bases). The CDR3 coding sequence is TGTGCCTGGAGTGTATCGGCAGGGGCTAGTGAGCAGTTCTTC. Its protein product is CAWSVSAGASEQFF. Complete variable domain (other parts from reference TRBV30 and TRBJ2-1): SQTIHQWPATLVQPVGSPLSLECTVEGTSNPNLYWYRQAAGRGLQLLFYSVGIGQISSEVPQNLSASRPQDRQFILSSKKLLLSDSGFYLCAWSVSAGASEQFFGPGTRLTVL.